This entry describes one T cell receptor (beta chain). Its antigen is unidentified. The sample belongs to a study of T cell responses to AZD1222 COVID-19 vaccine. Study at large: Pooling of second doses given at about 4 or about 12 weeks was done. Findings of the study overall: Reportedly, close to half of spike-specific TCRs are directed against unmutated variant regions. Clonal diversity was possibly underestimated, and white British individuals and females predominated among donors. CD4 TCRs linked to vaccination spanned spike, dominating at 160-218 and 743-854.

The CDR3 loop spans 14 amino acids. Deletions cut 5 bases from V and 8 bases from J, with 16 bases between. Germline V gene sequence: CDR1 LGHNA, CDR2 YNFKEQ. This table comes from immunoSEQ multiplex PCR, and its TCRdb copy is limited to in-frame clones, with some not included. The sample yields more than 110,000 clones, 90% seen once. The sequencing used peripheral blood, collected on day 0 of AZD1222 vaccination. This clonotype was obtained from an adult in good health. The chain couples TRBV4-2 to TRBJ2-1; perhaps D is TRBD1 or TRBD2 (6 bases each). The CDR3 DNA follows: TGTGCCAGCAGCGCCATAGCTAGGGGGGATGAGCAGTTCTTC. Protein product: CASSAIARGDEQFF.